This T cell receptor (beta chain) was identified during a study of T cell repertoires in cytomegalovirus infection. Overall study context: It can be stated that public TCR beta signatures indicated CMV infection as well as a matching HLA type.

This clonotype was seen a few times. The antigen remains undetermined. V gave up 6 bases and J gave up 6 bases; unmatched junction bases: 11. There are 16 residues in the CDR3. The germline V gene has CDR1 MNHEY and CDR2 SVGAGI. TCRdb redid the calling of the reads with MiXCR, one entry per CDR3 protein. The data contain 54,000 or so distinct CDR3 sequences, around 34% of them singletons. General study points: In two of eight donors, the top clonotype was HLA-C-restricted CMV-specific.

The receptor was isolated from a human donor in good health (CMV status not recorded). Some clones in this sample may be carry-over from other donors' samples. This rearrangement joins TRBV6-5 to TRBJ2-1, with 10 bases that match TRBD2. Sequencing was carried out using PBMCs, sequenced either directly or after in vitro stimulation (not recorded which). The CDR3 DNA is TGTGCCAGCAGCAACGCCCGACTAGCGGGTCGCAATGAGCAGTTCTTC. It is translated as CASSNARLAGRNEQFF.